The 28 T cell receptor beta chains in this list originate from one sample, sequenced in a study of blood T cell repertoires in COVID-19. The protocol was immunoSEQ multiplex PCR, while the TCRdb copy is restricted to in-frame clones and leaves out a portion. The sample shows about 210,000 clones, around 80% of them seen only once. Sequencing was carried out using peripheral blood. These receptors originate from a woman in her forties or fifties with acute or convalescent COVID-19.

The chain is built from TRBV6-5 and TRBJ1-2; a possible D gene is TRBD1 (5 bases). The V gene lost 4 bases and the J gene lost 3 bases, with 15 bases spanning the gap. Germline CDR1 reads MNHEY; CDR2 reads SVGAGI. This CDR3 is built from 15 residues. The CDR3 loop is CASSSIWGVDYGYTF. CDR3 DNA: TGTGCCAGCAGTTCCATCTGGGGGGTTGACTATGGCTACACCTTC.

The CDR3 loop reads CASSLDSQRLQYF. Written as DNA, the CDR3 is TGTGCCAGTAGTTTGGACAGCCAGCGGCTGCAGTACTTC. The genes are TRBV19 and TRBJ2-7; maybe TRBD1 (6 bases). Trimming took off 5 bases at V and 9 bases at J, with 17 bases between the two ends. CDR1 is LNHDA and CDR2 is SQIVND in the germline V gene (reference sequence). There are 13 residues in the CDR3.

The chain joins TRBV3-1 (or the pseudogene TRBV3-2) to TRBJ1-3, with D hard to call. Trimming stripped 4 bases from V and 0 bases from J, with 4 bases between. The CDR3 loop spans 13 amino acids. Germline V CDR1 and CDR2: LGHDT, YNNKEL (reference sequence). The CDR3 DNA sequence: TGTGCCAGCAGCCGCGTCTCTGGAAACACCATATATTTT. Amino acids: CASSRVSGNTIYF.

The V call is TRBV6-5, the J call TRBJ1-1; the match to TRBD1 covers 7 bases. From germline, CDR1 is MNHEY and CDR2 SVGAGI. The CDR3 consists of 14 residues. V gave up 5 bases and J gave up 1 base; unmatched junction bases: 4. In nucleotides, the CDR3 is TGTGCCAGCAGTCCTTGGACAGGGAACACTGAAGCTTTCTTT. Its translation is CASSPWTGNTEAFF.

The chain recombines TRBV28 with TRBJ2-5; TRBD1 might be the D (6 bases). V dropped 4 bases and J dropped 4 bases, with 13 bases sitting between them. Germline V lookup: CDR1 MDHEN, CDR2 SYDVKM. There are 14 residues in the CDR3. CDR3 DNA sequence: TGTGCCAGCAGTTCTAACAGGGTTGCAGAGACCCAGTACTTC. This codes for CASSSNRVAETQYF.

The chain carries TRBV24-1 and TRBJ2-1; TRBD2 agrees at 9 bases. The CDR3 length is 15 residues. Germline V CDR1 and CDR2: KGHDR, SFDVKD. The J segment lost 10 bases and the V segment lost 4 bases, leaving 10 bases of the junction unmatched. CDR3: CATSEKGVAGDEQFF. The CDR3 DNA follows: TGTGCCACCAGTGAGAAAGGCGTAGCGGGAGACGAGCAGTTCTTC.

This clone was counted a few times. The CDR3 loop reads CASSLGTGGDSPLHF. The CDR3 DNA follows: TGCGCCAGCAGCCTTGGGACAGGGGGAGATTCACCCCTCCACTTT. The chain couples TRBV4-1 to TRBJ1-6; TRBD1 agrees at 11 bases. The junction had 4 bases not matched to a gene; V was cut back by 4 bases and J by 8 bases. This CDR3 has 15 amino acids. The V gene's germline CDR1 is MGHRA and CDR2 YSYEKL.

This chain uses TRBV10-3 with TRBJ1-5; D uncertain. Between the trimmed V and J ends, which lost 6 bases and 4 bases, there was a span of 7 bases. CDR1 ENHRY and CDR2 SYGVKD come from the germline V gene. The CDR3 length is 12 residues. CDR3 bases: TGTGCCATCAGCCAGAATAATCAGCCCCAGCATTTT. Residues: CAISQNNQPQHF.

The chain combines TRBV9 with TRBJ2-1; TRBD2 matches 13 bases. Germline-derived CDR1 and CDR2 are SGDLS and YYNGEE. The CDR3 runs to 16 residues. The trim removed 0 bases at V and 9 bases at J, leaving 6 bases unmatched. CDR3 loop: CASSVAGTSGIGEQFF. The CDR3 DNA is TGTGCCAGCAGCGTAGCCGGGACTAGCGGGATTGGTGAGCAGTTCTTC.

The V call is TRBV14, the J call TRBJ2-4; possible D gene TRBD2, 5 bases. Per the germline V gene, CDR1 is SGHDN and CDR2 is FVKESK. The CDR3 length is 16 residues. Trimming left V 0 bases short and J 2 bases short, with 11 bases between. The CDR3 loop reads CASSQDWPSPKNIQYF. The CDR3 coding sequence is TGTGCCAGCAGCCAAGATTGGCCTAGCCCCAAAAACATTCAGTACTTC.

This sequence joins TRBV18 and TRBJ2-1, with 12 bases matching TRBD2. CDR3 length: 16 residues. CDR1 and CDR2 from the germline V gene are KGHSH and LQKENI. The junction had 6 bases not matched to a gene; V was cut back by 5 bases and J by 4 bases. This CDR3 reads CASSSSSGRAYNEQFF. For the CDR3, the DNA is TGTGCCAGCTCATCTTCTAGCGGGAGGGCATACAATGAGCAGTTCTTC.

The rearrangement joins TRBV5-1 to TRBJ2-7; TRBD2 matches at 16 bases. CDR1 is SGHRS, CDR2 YFSETQ, per germline. V was clipped by 2 bases and J by 5 bases; unmatched bases: 13. The CDR3 extends over 19 amino acids. CDR3 protein: CASSFDPPGLAGGSDEQYF. The CDR3 DNA is TGCGCCAGCAGCTTCGATCCCCCGGGACTAGCGGGAGGGTCCGACGAGCAGTACTTC.

This chain joins TRBV5-1 and TRBJ1-4, with 8 bases fitting TRBD1. The CDR3 consists of 16 residues. The germline gives CDR1 SGHRS, CDR2 YFSETQ. Unmatched junction bases numbered 10, after V lost 4 bases and J lost 5 bases. The CDR3 coding sequence is TGCGCCAGCAGCACGGGACAGGCTGAGCGGAATGAAAAACTGTTTTTT. Protein product: CASSTGQAERNEKLFF.

The CDR3 DNA follows: TGTGCCAGCATGGCAAGGGGTGACACTGAAGCTTTCTTT. The encoded protein is CASMARGDTEAFF. The chain links TRBV5-4 to TRBJ1-1, with D possibly TRBD1 on 5 matching bases. V lost 6 bases to trimming and J lost 3 bases, with 12 bases between them. The CDR3 consists of 13 residues. The germline V gene encodes CDR1 SGHNT and CDR2 YYREEE (reference sequence).

The gene calls are TRBV6-5 and TRBJ1-2; TRBD1 might be the D (6 bases). CDR1 and CDR2 (germline): MNHEY, SVGAGI. V dropped 7 bases and J dropped 0 bases, with 12 bases sitting between them. CDR3 length: 14 residues. The CDR3 is CASIHRTANYGYTF. In nucleotides, the CDR3 is TGTGCCAGCATCCATAGGACAGCTAACTATGGCTACACCTTC.

This chain joins TRBV5-1 and TRBJ2-7; 9 bases align to TRBD2. The V gene end was trimmed by 3 bases and the J gene end by 1 base; junction bases not matched to a gene: 2. Germline V gene data show CDR1 as SGHRS and CDR2 as YFSETQ. This CDR3 has 14 residues. The CDR3 here is CASSSTSGSYEQYF. The DNA for the CDR3 is TGCGCCAGCAGCTCGACTAGCGGATCCTACGAGCAGTACTTC.

This clone was seen only once. The chain combines TRBV10-1 with TRBJ1-1; 7 nucleotides match TRBD1. V dropped 10 bases and J dropped 0; count of bases not matched to a gene: 8. The germline V gene encodes CDR1 WNHNN and CDR2 SYGVQD (reference sequence). The CDR3 is 14 amino acids. The CDR3 DNA follows: TGCGCCACCAGGGAGGGGGCCATGAACACTGAAGCTTTCTTT. This translates into CATREGAMNTEAFF.

This chain links TRBV28 with TRBJ1-6, with TRBD1 matching 11 bases. The CDR3 loop spans 16 amino acids. CDR1 and CDR2 (germline): MDHEN, SYDVKM. Trimming took 8 bases from V and 10 from J; bases not matched to a gene: 13. The CDR3 sequence is CASGPFPGQGGSPLHF. Written as DNA, the CDR3 is TGTGCCAGCGGTCCCTTTCCGGGACAGGGGGGATCACCCCTCCACTTT. Full variable domain (remainder filled in from reference TRBV28 and TRBJ1-6): DVKVTQSSRYLVKRTGEKVFLECVQDMDHENMFWYRQDPGLGLRLIYFSYDVKMKEKGDIPEGYSVSREKKERFSLILESASTNQTSMYLCASGPFPGQGGSPLHFGNGTRLTVT.

Remarks on this clone: A junction end diverges from the germline sequence, so it may reflect a read error. This chain uses TRBV12-5 with TRBJ2-1; TRBD2 is a possible D gene (6 bases). The CDR3 totals 15 residues. Germline-derived CDR1 and CDR2 are LGHNT and FRNRAP. CDR3 in DNA: TGTGCTAGTGGCTTGGTCCACGGGGGACCCAATGAGCAGTTCTTC. Translation: CASGLVHGGPNEQFF. Combining the CDR3 with reference TRBV12-5 and TRBJ2-1 gives the whole variable domain DARVTQTPRHKVTEMGQEVTMRCQPILGHNTVFWYRQTMMQGLELLAYFRNRAPLDDSGMPKDRFSAEMPDATLATLKIQPSEPRDSAVYFCASGLVHGGPNEQFFGPGTRLTVL.

The rearrangement joins TRBV20-1 to TRBJ2-7; weak D call: TRBD1 (5 bases). V was shortened by 3 bases and J by 0 bases, with 9 bases between the two germline ends. This CDR3 is built from 13 residues. Germline loops: CDR1 DFQATT, CDR2 SNEGSKA (reference sequence). The CDR3 DNA reads TGCAGTGCTAGTCGACAGAACTCCTACGAGCAGTACTTC. As protein: CSASRQNSYEQYF.

The chain carries TRBV19 and TRBJ1-1; no definite D call. Per germline, CDR1 LNHDA and CDR2 SQIVND (reference sequence). V was clipped by 5 bases and J by 0 bases, with 16 bases between them. The CDR3 loop spans 16 amino acids. DNA for the CDR3: TGTGCCAGTAGTCCGCGGTTGGTAGAGATGAACACTGAAGCTTTCTTT. It encodes CASSPRLVEMNTEAFF.

Here the CDR3 reads CASSYGRAYEQYF. In DNA form, the CDR3 reads TGTGCCAGCAGCTACGGCAGGGCCTACGAGCAGTACTTC. The chain is built from TRBV27 and TRBJ2-7; D possibly corresponds to TRBD1 (5 bases). The CDR3 is 13 residues long. The ends were cut back, 6 bases at V and 2 bases at J, with 11 bases in the middle. Germline V lookup: CDR1 MNHEY, CDR2 SMNVEV (reference sequence).

The chain is built from TRBV14 and TRBJ2-7; perhaps TRBD1 as D (6 bases). Per the germline V gene, CDR1 is SGHDN and CDR2 is FVKESK. The CDR3 has 16 residues. The V gene lost 1 base and the J gene lost 0 bases, with 13 bases spanning the gap. As DNA, the CDR3 is TGTGCCAGCAGCCAAGCCACAGGGTTATTCTCCTACGAGCAGTACTTC. It specifies CASSQATGLFSYEQYF.

J is TRBJ1-5 and V is TRBV27; 8 bases align to TRBD1. The CDR3 extends over 16 amino acids. Unmatched junction bases numbered 9, after V lost 8 bases and J lost 0 bases. CDR1 MNHEY and CDR2 SMNVEV come from the germline V gene (reference sequence). This chain's CDR3 is CASLPTGGSSNQPQHF. For the CDR3, the DNA is TGTGCCAGCCTTCCCACAGGGGGGAGTAGCAATCAGCCCCAGCATTTT.

The genes are TRBV20-1 and TRBJ2-1; D remains ambiguous. The V gene's germline CDR1 is DFQATT and CDR2 SNEGSKA (reference sequence). This CDR3 has 11 amino acids. V was trimmed by 3 bases and J by 5 bases, leaving 5 bases between them. The chain's CDR3 is CSASRNNEQFF. CDR3 coding DNA: TGCAGTGCTAGCCGTAACAATGAGCAGTTCTTC.

This chain joins TRBV6-5 and TRBJ1-1; 8 bases fit TRBD1. Trimming at V came to 6 bases and at J to 4 bases, leaving 4 bases not matched to a gene. Germline CDR1 reads MNHEY; CDR2 reads SVGAGI. The CDR3 length is 13 residues. For the CDR3, the DNA is TGTGCCAGCAGACAGGGGGTGGGCACTGAAGCTTTCTTT. It codes for CASRQGVGTEAFF.

The CDR3 DNA is TGTGCCAGTAGAAAGACTAGCGGGGGGGTTGTGGAGCAGTTCTTC. Protein: CASRKTSGGVVEQFF. The rearrangement uses TRBV19 and TRBJ2-1, with 14 positions matching TRBD2. Per germline, CDR1 LNHDA and CDR2 SQIVND (reference sequence). The V segment lost 6 bases and the J segment 10 bases; nucleotides outside the gene matches: 8. The CDR3 contains 15 residues.

The rearrangement uses TRBV5-1 and TRBJ1-3, with D perhaps TRBD1 (5 bases). Germline-derived CDR1 and CDR2 are SGHRS and YFSETQ. This CDR3 is 14 amino acids long. V lost 10 bases, J lost 4 bases, and 18 bases lay in between. CDR3 nucleotide sequence: TGCGCCCGCCGAGGGACCGGGGGGGGAAACACCATATATTTT. Its translation is CARRGTGGGNTIYF.